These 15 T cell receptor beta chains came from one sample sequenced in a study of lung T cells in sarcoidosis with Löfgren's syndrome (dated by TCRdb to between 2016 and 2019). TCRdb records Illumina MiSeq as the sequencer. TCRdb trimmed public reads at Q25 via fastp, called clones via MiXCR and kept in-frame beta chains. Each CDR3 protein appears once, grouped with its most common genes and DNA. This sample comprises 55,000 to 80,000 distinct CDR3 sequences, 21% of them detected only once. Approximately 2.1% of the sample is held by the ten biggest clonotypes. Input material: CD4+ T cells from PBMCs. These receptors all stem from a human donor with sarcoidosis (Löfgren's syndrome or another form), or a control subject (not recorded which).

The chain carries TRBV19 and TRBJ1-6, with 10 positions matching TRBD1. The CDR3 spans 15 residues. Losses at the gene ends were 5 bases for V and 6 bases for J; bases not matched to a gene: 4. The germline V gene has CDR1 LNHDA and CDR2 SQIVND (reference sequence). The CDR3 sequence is CASSPWDRGNSPLHF. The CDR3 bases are TGTGCCAGTAGTCCCTGGGACAGGGGTAATTCACCCCTCCACTTT.

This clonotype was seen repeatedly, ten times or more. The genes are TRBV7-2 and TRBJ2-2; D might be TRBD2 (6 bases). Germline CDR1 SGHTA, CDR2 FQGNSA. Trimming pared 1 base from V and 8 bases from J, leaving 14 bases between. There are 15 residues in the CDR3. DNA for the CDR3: TGTGCCAGCAGCTTAGGCTCTGCCGGGGGTGGGGAGCTGTTTTTT. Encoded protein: CASSLGSAGGGELFF.

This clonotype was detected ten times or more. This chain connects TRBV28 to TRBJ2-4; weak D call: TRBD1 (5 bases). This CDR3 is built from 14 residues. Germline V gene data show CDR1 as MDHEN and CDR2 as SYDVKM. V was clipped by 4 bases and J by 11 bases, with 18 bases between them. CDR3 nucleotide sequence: TGTGCCAGCAGTTCCTCCGCGACAGTATTCGTTCAGTACTTC. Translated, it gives CASSSSATVFVQYF.

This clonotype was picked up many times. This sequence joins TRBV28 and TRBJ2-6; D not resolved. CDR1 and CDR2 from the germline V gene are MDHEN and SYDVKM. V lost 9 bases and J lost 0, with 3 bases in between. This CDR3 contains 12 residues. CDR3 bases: TGTGCCAGTACCTCTGGGGCCAACGTCCTGACTTTC. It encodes CASTSGANVLTF.

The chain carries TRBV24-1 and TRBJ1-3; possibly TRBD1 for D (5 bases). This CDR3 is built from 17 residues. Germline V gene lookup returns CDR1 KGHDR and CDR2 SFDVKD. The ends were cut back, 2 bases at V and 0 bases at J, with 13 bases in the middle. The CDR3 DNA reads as TGTGCCACCAGTGATTCCTCGACAGATTCCTCTGGAAACACCATATATTTT. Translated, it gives CATSDSSTDSSGNTIYF.

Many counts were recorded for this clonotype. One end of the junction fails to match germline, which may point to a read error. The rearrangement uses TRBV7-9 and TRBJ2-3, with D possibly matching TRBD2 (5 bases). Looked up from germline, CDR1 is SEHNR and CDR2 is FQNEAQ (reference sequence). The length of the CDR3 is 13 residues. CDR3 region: CASSLAIPDTQYF. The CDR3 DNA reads TGTGCCAGCAGCCTAGCCATTCCAGATACGCAGTATTTT. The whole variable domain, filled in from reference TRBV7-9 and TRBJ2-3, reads DTGVSQNPRHKITKRGQNVTFRCDPISEHNRLYWYRQTLGQGPEFLTYFQNEAQLEKSRLLSDRFSAERPKGSFSTLEIQRTEQGDSAMYLCASSLAIPDTQYFGPGTRLTVL.

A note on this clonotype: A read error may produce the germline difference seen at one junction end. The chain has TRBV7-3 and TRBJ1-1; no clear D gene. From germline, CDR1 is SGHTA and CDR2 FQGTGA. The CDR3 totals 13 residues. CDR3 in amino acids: CASSLNANTESFF. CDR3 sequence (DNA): TGTGCCAGCAGCTTAAACGCGAACACTGAATCTTTCTTT. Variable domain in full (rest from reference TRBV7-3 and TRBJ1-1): GAGVSQTPSNKVTEKGKYVELRCDPISGHTALYWYRQSLGQGPEFLIYFQGTGAADDSGLPNDRFFAVRPEGSVSTLKIQRTERGDSAVYLCASSLNANTESFFGQGTRLTVV.

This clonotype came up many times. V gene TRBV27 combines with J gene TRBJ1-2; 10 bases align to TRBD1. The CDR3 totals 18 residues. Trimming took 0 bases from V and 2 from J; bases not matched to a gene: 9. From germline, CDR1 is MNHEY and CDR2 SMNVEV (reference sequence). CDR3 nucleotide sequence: TGTGCCAGCAGTTTATCGCTACGTGGACAGGGGGGGAACTATGGCTACACCTTC. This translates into CASSLSLRGQGGNYGYTF.

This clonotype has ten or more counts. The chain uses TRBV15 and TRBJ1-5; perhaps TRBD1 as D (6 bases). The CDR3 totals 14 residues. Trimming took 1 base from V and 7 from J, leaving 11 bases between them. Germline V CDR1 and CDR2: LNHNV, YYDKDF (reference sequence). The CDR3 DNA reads TGTGCCACCAGCAGAGGGGGGGCGAGCCAGCCCCAGCATTTT. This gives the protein CATSRGGASQPQHF.

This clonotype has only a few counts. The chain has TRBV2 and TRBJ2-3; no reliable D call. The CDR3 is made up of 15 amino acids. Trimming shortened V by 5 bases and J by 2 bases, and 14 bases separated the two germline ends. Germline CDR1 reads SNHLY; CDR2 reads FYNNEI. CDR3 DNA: TGTGCCAGCAGTCGGACCCCTGTAAACACAGATACGCAGTATTTT. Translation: CASSRTPVNTDTQYF.

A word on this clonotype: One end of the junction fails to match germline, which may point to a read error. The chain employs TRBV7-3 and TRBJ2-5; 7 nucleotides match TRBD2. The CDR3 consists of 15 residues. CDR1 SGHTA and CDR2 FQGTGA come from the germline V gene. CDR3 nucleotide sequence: TGTGCCAGCAGCCAATATCTAGCGGACCAAGGGACCCAGTACTTC. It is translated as CASSQYLADQGTQYF.

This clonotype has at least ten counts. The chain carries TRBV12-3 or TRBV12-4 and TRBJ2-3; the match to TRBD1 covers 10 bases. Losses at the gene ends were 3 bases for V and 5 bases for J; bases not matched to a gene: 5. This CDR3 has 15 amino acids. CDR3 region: CASSFKGQGLDTQYF. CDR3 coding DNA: TGTGCCAGCAGTTTTAAGGGACAGGGGTTAGATACGCAGTATTTT.

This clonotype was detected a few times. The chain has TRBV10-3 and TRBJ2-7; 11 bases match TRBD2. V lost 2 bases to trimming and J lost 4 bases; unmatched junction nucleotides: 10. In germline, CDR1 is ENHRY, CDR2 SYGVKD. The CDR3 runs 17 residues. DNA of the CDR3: TGTGCCATCAGTGAGCAGGGGTCTAGCGGGGGGCCTTACGAGCAGTACTTC. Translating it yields CAISEQGSSGGPYEQYF.

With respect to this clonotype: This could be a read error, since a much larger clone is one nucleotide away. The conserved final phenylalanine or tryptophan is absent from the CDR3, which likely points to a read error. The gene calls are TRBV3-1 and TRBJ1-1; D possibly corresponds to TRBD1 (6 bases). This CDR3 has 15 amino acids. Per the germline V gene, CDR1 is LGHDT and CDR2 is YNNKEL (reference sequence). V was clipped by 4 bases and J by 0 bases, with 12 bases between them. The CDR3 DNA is TGTGCCAGCAGCCTTTACAGGGATATGAACACTGAAGCTTTCTTG. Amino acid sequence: CASSLYRDMNTEAFL.

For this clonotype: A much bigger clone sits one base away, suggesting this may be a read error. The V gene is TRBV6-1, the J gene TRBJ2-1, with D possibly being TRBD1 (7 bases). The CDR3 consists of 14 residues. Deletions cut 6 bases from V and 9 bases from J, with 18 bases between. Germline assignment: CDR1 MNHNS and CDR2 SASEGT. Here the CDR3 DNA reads TGTGCCAGCAGGAACCCAGGGGGGAAAGGTGAGCAGTTCTTC. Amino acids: CASRNPGGKGEQFF.